These 28 T cell receptor beta chains were all obtained from the same sample, sequenced in a study of OX40 agonist ivuxolimab in advanced cancers. Clones were read by immunoSEQ multiplex PCR, and TCRdb kept only the in-frame ones, dropping some. This table has approximately 40,000 clones, 92% appearing once. The sample was CD4+ or CD8+ T cells sorted from blood, taken in a trial of the OX40 agonist ivuxolimab. Every receptor here comes from an adult with an advanced solid tumor such as melanoma, head and neck, liver or kidney cancer.

This chain links TRBV7-4 with TRBJ1-1; tentative D call: TRBD1 (5 bases). The CDR3 is 13 residues long. Germline assignment: CDR1 SGHVT and CDR2 SQSDAQ. With 2 bases removed from V and 5 bases from J, the gap between germline ends came to 9 bases. CDR3 amino acids: CASSLSGRTEAFF. The CDR3 nucleotides are TGTGCCAGCAGCTTATCGGGGCGGACTGAAGCTTTCTTT.

This clone was counted a single time. The CDR3 DNA follows: TGTGCCAGCAGCTTACCCGGACTAGTCAAAGCGGCAGATACGCAGTATTTT. Translated, it gives CASSLPGLVKAADTQYF. The rearrangement uses TRBV7-2 and TRBJ2-3; 7 bases match TRBD2. The germline gives CDR1 SGHTA, CDR2 FQGNSA. The CDR3 has 17 amino acids. V dropped 2 bases and J dropped 4; count of bases not matched to a gene: 12. Looking up the rest from reference TRBV7-2 and TRBJ2-3 gives the full variable domain: GAGVSQSPSNKVTEKGKDVELRCDPISGHTALYWYRQSLGQGLEFLIYFQGNSAPDKSGLPSDRFSAERTGGSVSTLTIQRTQQEDSAVYLCASSLPGLVKAADTQYFGPGTRLTVL.

This chain joins TRBV4-1 and TRBJ1-5; a weak D match, TRBD1 (6 bases). The CDR3 sequence is 15 residues long. Per germline, CDR1 MGHRA and CDR2 YSYEKL. Trimming pared 0 bases from V and 7 bases from J, leaving 13 bases between. The CDR3: CASSQDQGLGQPQHF. DNA for the CDR3: TGCGCCAGCAGCCAAGACCAGGGGTTGGGCCAGCCCCAGCATTTT.

This clone was found once. The chain joins TRBV4-3 to TRBJ2-5, with TRBD2 matching over 7 bases. With 2 bases clipped from V and 4 bases from J, the junction kept 4 bases outside the gene matches. This CDR3 is 14 amino acids long. CDR1 is LGHNA, CDR2 YSLEER, per germline. The CDR3: CASSQNGGRETQYF. The CDR3 DNA is TGCGCCAGCAGCCAAAACGGCGGGAGAGAGACCCAGTACTTC.

This clone has just one count. V is TRBV11-2 and J is TRBJ2-2, with D tentatively TRBD1 or TRBD2 (5 bases each). The V end was cut by 8 bases, the J end by 6 bases, with 19 bases between. There are 15 residues in the CDR3. Germline loops: CDR1 SGHAT, CDR2 FQNNGV. The CDR3 is CASPSGQGVAGELFF. The CDR3 bases are TGTGCCAGCCCCTCGGGGCAGGGAGTCGCCGGGGAGCTGTTTTTT.

The chain is built from TRBV30 and TRBJ2-1; the D gene is possibly TRBD2 (6 bases). The CDR3 runs to 15 residues. CDR1 is GTSNPN, CDR2 SVGIG, per germline (reference sequence). V was pared by 2 bases and J by 6 bases, with 17 bases between. The CDR3 protein is CAWSNGAGGANEQFF. CDR3 DNA: TGTGCCTGGAGTAATGGAGCGGGCGGAGCCAATGAGCAGTTCTTC.

By share, this clone ranks as medium-sized (0.01 to 0.1%). V and J are TRBV25-1 and TRBJ1-1, with D perhaps matching TRBD1 (5 bases). The V gene's germline CDR1 is MGHDK and CDR2 SYGVNS. V lost 4 bases and J 7 bases, leaving 10 bases between the germline ends. The CDR3 has 12 residues. Here the CDR3 DNA reads TGTGCCAGCAGTGGTGGGACCGATGAAGCTTTCTTT. This codes for CASSGGTDEAFF.

This clone showed up just once. The chain carries TRBV5-6 and TRBJ2-3; D not resolved. This CDR3 region has 13 residues. The germline gives CDR1 SGHDT, CDR2 YYEEEE. The germline V and J ends were trimmed by 0 bases and 6 bases, with 8 bases remaining between them. DNA for the CDR3: TGTGCCAGCAGCTTGGTTCCCCAGGATACGCAGTATTTT. Translation: CASSLVPQDTQYF.

V and J are TRBV28 and TRBJ2-7; TRBD1 aligns across 10 bases. Germline CDR1 is MDHEN and CDR2 is SYDVKM. The CDR3 is 14 amino acids. V gave up 5 bases and J gave up 3 bases; unmatched junction bases: 4. CDR3 in amino acids: CASSPWTGGYEQYF. The CDR3 DNA reads TGTGCCAGCAGTCCCTGGACAGGGGGCTACGAGCAGTACTTC.

This sequence joins TRBV11-2 and TRBJ2-2; D is ambiguous. From germline, CDR1 is SGHAT and CDR2 FQNNGV. V was pared by 2 bases and J by 5 bases, with 21 bases between. The CDR3 spans 18 residues. CDR3 in amino acids: CASSLPQKAAFLTGELFF. The CDR3 DNA reads as TGTGCCAGCAGCTTACCCCAAAAGGCGGCTTTCCTAACCGGGGAGCTGTTTTTT.

The rearrangement links TRBV5-5 to TRBJ1-2; D gene unclear. Deletions cut 2 bases from V and 4 bases from J, with 18 bases between. Germline V lookup: CDR1 SGHKS, CDR2 YYEKEE (reference sequence). This CDR3 region has 16 residues. CDR3 loop: CASSLQGMDFLYGYTF. In DNA, the CDR3 is TGTGCCAGCAGCTTACAAGGGATGGACTTTCTCTATGGCTACACCTTC.

V is TRBV29-1 and J is TRBJ1-4; maybe TRBD1 (6 bases). Per germline, CDR1 SQVTM and CDR2 ANQGSEA. This CDR3 spans 15 amino acids. V lost 6 bases and J 7 bases, leaving 21 bases between the germline ends. The CDR3 here is CSVIDPTGPGEKLFF. The CDR3 bases are TGCAGCGTAATTGATCCGACAGGCCCGGGTGAAAAACTGTTTTTT.

The chain uses TRBV7-3 and TRBJ1-1; a possible D gene is TRBD1 (5 bases). CDR1 is SGHTA, CDR2 FQGTGA, per germline. V was pared by 5 bases and J by 1 base, with 11 bases between. CDR3 length: 14 residues. The CDR3 DNA reads as TGTGCCAGCAGCCCGGTGGGGGGGAACACTGAAGCTTTCTTT. It specifies CASSPVGGNTEAFF. Full variable domain (outside the CDR3, taken from reference TRBV7-3 and TRBJ1-1): GAGVSQTPSNKVTEKGKYVELRCDPISGHTALYWYRQSLGQGPEFLIYFQGTGAADDSGLPNDRFFAVRPEGSVSTLKIQRTERGDSAVYLCASSPVGGNTEAFFGQGTRLTVV.

This clone has only a few counts. The V gene is TRBV6-5, the J gene TRBJ1-1; D ambiguous. The CDR3 length is 13 residues. Trimming cost V 6 bases and J 4 bases, with 12 bases left between them. Per germline, CDR1 MNHEY and CDR2 SVGAGI. The CDR3 here is CASSPGPGTEAFF. The CDR3 DNA is TGTGCCAGCAGCCCCGGGCCGGGCACTGAAGCTTTCTTT.

The V call is TRBV9, the J call TRBJ2-2; D perhaps matches TRBD1 (5 bases). The ends were cut back, 0 bases at V and 6 bases at J, with 9 bases in the middle. This CDR3 is 14 amino acids long. In germline, CDR1 is SGDLS, CDR2 YYNGEE. CDR3 protein: CASSVGGRAGELFF. The CDR3 nucleotides are TGTGCCAGCAGCGTAGGAGGCAGGGCCGGGGAGCTGTTTTTT.

V usage is TRBV29-1 and J usage is TRBJ1-1; no reliable D call. The ends were cut back, 1 base at V and 1 base at J, with 10 bases in the middle. Germline loops: CDR1 SQVTM, CDR2 ANQGSEA. CDR3 size: 14 residues. The CDR3 coding sequence is TGCAGCGTTGAAGGATGGTCTCAGAACACTGAAGCTTTCTTT. As protein: CSVEGWSQNTEAFF.

This chain uses TRBV23-1 with TRBJ2-7; no definite D call. TRBV23-1 is identified as an open reading frame with a role that is uncertain. CDR3 length: 10 amino acids. Trimming pared 9 bases from V and 3 bases from J, leaving 6 bases between. The CDR3 nucleotides read TGCGCCAGTTTGTACTACGAGCAGTACTTC. It yields the protein CASLYYEQYF.

This clone was detected once. CDR3 in amino acids: CASSRGEGEAFF. CDR3 nucleotide sequence: TGTGCCAGCAGCAGGGGTGAGGGTGAAGCTTTCTTT. The chain carries TRBV5-6 and TRBJ1-1; weak D call: TRBD1 (5 bases). Trimming shortened V by 4 bases and J by 7 bases, and 11 bases separated the two germline ends. Germline-derived CDR1 and CDR2 are SGHDT and YYEEEE. This CDR3 has 12 amino acids. Complete variable domain (other parts from reference TRBV5-6 and TRBJ1-1): DAGVTQSPTHLIKTRGQQVTLRCSPKSGHDTVSWYQQALGQGPQFIFQYYEEEERQRGNFPDRFSGHQFPNYSSELNVNALLLGDSALYLCASSRGEGEAFFGQGTRLTVV.

The chain carries TRBV6-1 and TRBJ2-1; D is unresolved. In germline, CDR1 is MNHNS, CDR2 SASEGT. CDR3 length: 15 amino acids. Trimming removed 4 bases at V and 3 bases at J, with 13 bases between. CDR3 sequence: CASSVDRSFYNEQFF. In DNA, the CDR3 is TGTGCCAGCAGTGTGGACCGCTCTTTCTACAATGAGCAGTTCTTC.

This chain joins TRBV5-8 and TRBJ1-2; no definite D call. This CDR3 is built from 14 residues. The V gene's germline CDR1 is SGHTS and CDR2 YDEGEE. Trimming removed 4 bases from V and 4 bases from J, with 14 bases in between. DNA of the CDR3: TGTGCCAGCAGCCCTTACGGTAGGACCTATGGCTACACCTTC. Amino acids: CASSPYGRTYGYTF.

The genes are TRBV6-5 and TRBJ2-1; D may be TRBD2 (6 bases). This CDR3 spans 12 amino acids. Trimming stripped 0 bases from V and 11 bases from J, with 8 bases between. Germline assignment: CDR1 MNHEY and CDR2 SVGAGI. The CDR3 here is CASSYSGTQQFF. The CDR3 coding sequence is TGTGCCAGCAGTTACTCCGGGACTCAGCAGTTCTTC.

This clone was seen once. J is TRBJ2-7 and V is TRBV2; D might be TRBD2 (6 bases). The CDR3 has 11 amino acids. From germline, CDR1 is SNHLY and CDR2 FYNNEI. Trimming removed 8 bases from V and 5 bases from J, with 10 bases in between. CDR3 nucleotides: TGTGCCAGCGGGGGGAGGCACGAGCAGTACGTC. This encodes CASGGRHEQYV.

The rearrangement links TRBV7-2 to TRBJ2-3; 8 bases align to TRBD2. The CDR3 runs 16 residues. V lost 5 bases, J lost 3 bases, and 10 bases stayed unmatched. CDR1 SGHTA and CDR2 FQGNSA come from the germline V gene. The CDR3 protein is CASSLLAGRPTDTQYF. As DNA, the CDR3 is TGTGCCAGCAGCCTTTTAGCGGGAAGGCCGACAGATACGCAGTATTTT.

This chain connects TRBV7-3 to TRBJ2-1; D is uncertain. Trimming removed 7 bases at V and 2 bases at J, with 15 bases between. The germline gives CDR1 SGHTA, CDR2 FQGTGA. The CDR3 spans 15 residues. The CDR3 nucleotides read TGTGCCAGCATAAGGCAGCCCTGGCCCTACAATGAGCAGTTCTTC. Its translation is CASIRQPWPYNEQFF.

The genes are TRBV9 and TRBJ2-1; 7 bases line up with TRBD2. The junction had 12 bases not matched to a gene; V was cut back by 0 bases and J by 9 bases. The CDR3 is 16 amino acids. CDR1 and CDR2 (germline): SGDLS, YYNGEE. CDR3 sequence reads: CASSVGVFGASGEQFF. The CDR3 DNA is TGTGCCAGCAGCGTAGGCGTTTTTGGGGCTAGCGGTGAGCAGTTCTTC.

The chain couples TRBV5-5 to TRBJ1-5, with TRBD1 matching over 10 bases. Germline V gene lookup returns CDR1 SGHKS and CDR2 YYEKEE (reference sequence). CDR3 size: 15 residues. The ends lost 4 bases at V and 5 bases at J; junction bases unmatched: 6. In DNA form, the CDR3 reads TGTGCCAGCAGCCTGACAGGGGGCCGGCATCAGCCCCAGCATTTT. Amino acid sequence: CASSLTGGRHQPQHF.

V usage is TRBV29-1 and J usage is TRBJ2-1; maybe TRBD2 (6 bases). Germline CDR1 SQVTM, CDR2 ANQGSEA. Trimming removed 0 bases from V and 9 bases from J, with 15 bases in between. This CDR3 is built from 14 residues. The CDR3 protein is CSVEEQGGYFEQFF. The CDR3 nucleotides are TGCAGCGTTGAAGAGCAGGGAGGCTATTTTGAGCAGTTCTTC.

The V call is TRBV13, the J call TRBJ2-3; D gene uncertain. CDR3 length: 12 residues. Germline CDR1 is PRHDT and CDR2 is FYEKMQ (reference sequence). V lost 4 bases and J lost 2, with 4 bases in between. For the CDR3, the DNA is TGTGCCAGCAGCTCAACCACAGATACGCAGTATTTT. Translation gives CASSSTTDTQYF.